This entry lists 20 T cell receptor beta chains sequenced from one sample in a study of a mutant IDH1 vaccine in newly diagnosed glioma. Time point defined: baseline, week 1 (first vaccination visit). Documented treatment: pre-vaccination baseline after standard-of-care therapy. Using immunoSEQ multiplex PCR, the repertoire was profiled, and TCRdb retains in-frame clones only, with some absent. This table holds about 51,000 clones, over 65% found once. The starting material was PBMCs, obtained from a glioma patient treated with radiotherapy, temozolomide or both. The receptors shown here come from a woman between 35 and 50 years old with glioma.

V and J are TRBV20-1 and TRBJ1-1; D remains ambiguous. Germline CDR1 is DFQATT and CDR2 is SNEGSKA (reference sequence). V was shortened by 6 bases and J by 0 bases, with 5 bases between the two germline ends. The CDR3 spans 11 residues. CDR3 bases: TGCAGTGCATCGCTGAACACTGAAGCTTTCTTT. Translated, it gives CSASLNTEAFF.

In nucleotides, the CDR3 is TGCGCCAGCAGCCAAGATTCAGGGACCCACTCTGGAAACACCATATATTTT. It translates to CASSQDSGTHSGNTIYF. This chain joins TRBV4-1 and TRBJ1-3, with D possibly TRBD1 on 5 matching bases. The CDR3 sequence is 17 residues long. The germline V gene encodes CDR1 MGHRA and CDR2 YSYEKL. Trimming stripped 0 bases from V and 0 bases from J, with 12 bases between.

The chain carries TRBV4-1 and TRBJ2-3; 8 bases line up with TRBD2. Germline CDR1 MGHRA, CDR2 YSYEKL. The CDR3 is 13 residues long. J lost 1 base, V lost 6 bases, and 0 bases had no gene match. The CDR3 DNA sequence: TGCGCCAGCAGTAGCGGGGGCACAGATACGCAGTATTTT. It codes for CASSSGGTDTQYF.

The chain combines TRBV7-9 with TRBJ2-7; D uncertain. This CDR3 comprises 11 residues. Trimming pared 3 bases from V and 7 bases from J, leaving 7 bases between. Per the germline V gene, CDR1 is SEHNR and CDR2 is FQNEAQ (reference sequence). The chain's CDR3 is CASSFHQEQYF. As DNA, the CDR3 is TGTGCCAGCAGCTTCCACCAGGAGCAGTACTTC.

This sequence joins TRBV6-5 and TRBJ2-7; possible D gene TRBD1, 5 bases. The V and J ends lost 7 bases and 2 bases respectively, with 12 bases between them. The CDR3 contains 13 residues. Germline V gives CDR1 MNHEY, CDR2 SVGAGI. As DNA, the CDR3 is TGTGCCAGCACCCGACAGTCCCCCTACGAGCAGTACTTC. It is translated as CASTRQSPYEQYF.

V and J are TRBV20-1 and TRBJ1-1; possibly TRBD1 for D (5 bases). V was clipped by 8 bases and J by 6 bases, with 10 bases between them. This CDR3 has 10 residues. Germline values: CDR1 DFQATT, CDR2 SNEGSKA (reference sequence). CDR3: CSIRGPEAFF. CDR3 sequence (DNA): TGCAGTATCCGGGGCCCTGAAGCTTTCTTT.

This chain links TRBV6-6 with TRBJ2-7; D tentatively reads TRBD1 or TRBD2 (5 bases each). The V end lost 0 bases, the J end lost 0 bases, and 9 bases lay between the germline ends. Per germline, CDR1 MNHNY and CDR2 SVGAGI (reference sequence). The CDR3 spans 15 residues. DNA of the CDR3: TGTGCCAGCAGTTACTCGAAGGGGAGCTCCTACGAGCAGTACTTC. As protein: CASSYSKGSSYEQYF.

The chain links TRBV19 to TRBJ2-3; D unresolved. The V end lost 6 bases, the J end lost 6 bases, and 13 bases lay between the germline ends. The germline V gene encodes CDR1 LNHDA and CDR2 SQIVND (reference sequence). The CDR3 covers 13 residues. The CDR3 DNA reads TGTGCCAGTAGCCTAACTTACTCGGATACGCAGTATTTT. It specifies CASSLTYSDTQYF.

V gene TRBV2 combines with J gene TRBJ1-6; D not resolved. Germline V gene lookup returns CDR1 SNHLY and CDR2 FYNNEI. The CDR3 contains 13 residues. Between the trimmed V and J ends, which lost 4 bases and 8 bases, there was a span of 9 bases. CDR3 in DNA: TGTGCCAGCAGTGGGGCTGAAGATTCACCCCTCCACTTT. Its protein product is CASSGAEDSPLHF.

The chain couples TRBV29-1 to TRBJ2-1; 11 bases match TRBD2. V shed 4 bases, J shed 6 bases, and the junction held 2 bases outside the gene matches. This CDR3 region has 13 residues. Germline CDR1 is SQVTM and CDR2 is ANQGSEA. As DNA, the CDR3 is TGCAGCGTTGGACTAGCGGGGTCCAATGAGCAGTTCTTC. This gives the protein CSVGLAGSNEQFF.

The chain recombines TRBV30 with TRBJ2-5; D remains ambiguous. Germline V gene data show CDR1 as GTSNPN and CDR2 as SVGIG (reference sequence). This CDR3 is built from 13 residues. The germline V and J ends were trimmed by 4 bases and 7 bases, with 16 bases remaining between them. The CDR3 loop is CAWMTWTGWTQYF. CDR3 nucleotides: TGTGCCTGGATGACCTGGACCGGTTGGACCCAGTACTTC.

The V and J genes are TRBV4-1 and TRBJ1-5; no definite D call. Per the germline V gene, CDR1 is MGHRA and CDR2 is YSYEKL. This CDR3 has 15 residues. V lost 0 bases, J lost 0 bases, and 6 bases lay in between. The CDR3 region has the DNA TGCGCCAGCAGCCAAGAGGGGATTAGCAATCAGCCCCAGCATTTT. Amino acids: CASSQEGISNQPQHF.

V and J are TRBV5-1 and TRBJ1-2; the match to TRBD1 covers 7 bases. V shed 5 bases, J shed 2 bases, and the junction held 6 bases outside the gene matches. This CDR3 is 14 amino acids long. The germline CDR1 and CDR2 sequences are SGHRS and YFSETQ. CDR3 nucleotides: TGCGCCAGCAGGGCTCCGGACAGGAACTATGGCTACACCTTC. It is translated as CASRAPDRNYGYTF.

The chain employs TRBV10-3 and TRBJ1-2; maybe TRBD1 (6 bases). Germline V gene sequence: CDR1 ENHRY, CDR2 SYGVKD. The germline V and J ends were trimmed by 6 bases and 3 bases, with 11 bases remaining between them. The CDR3 contains 13 residues. DNA for the CDR3: TGTGCCATCAGACCGACAGGCCACTATGGCTACACCTTC. It encodes CAIRPTGHYGYTF.

This chain joins TRBV30 and TRBJ1-2; D is undetermined. The CDR3 runs to 11 residues. Germline CDR1 is GTSNPN and CDR2 is SVGIG (reference sequence). Between the trimmed V and J ends, which lost 0 bases and 5 bases, there was a span of 4 bases. CDR3 sequence reads: CAWSVLYGYTF. The CDR3 DNA reads TGTGCCTGGAGTGTACTGTATGGCTACACCTTC.

The chain joins TRBV29-1 to TRBJ1-1; TRBD1 is a possible D gene (5 bases). V lost 4 bases and J lost 0, with 12 bases in between. This CDR3 is 14 amino acids long. CDR1 is SQVTM and CDR2 is ANQGSEA in the germline V gene. CDR3 amino acids: CSVVREGLNTEAFF. In DNA, the CDR3 is TGCAGCGTTGTACGTGAGGGGCTGAACACTGAAGCTTTCTTT.

Worth noting for this clone: This may stem from a read error, because a much larger clone lies one nucleotide away. The same CDR3 also results from other DNA sequences found in this sample. The gene calls are TRBV20-1 and TRBJ1-2; no reliable D call. V lost 3 bases and J 3 bases, leaving 2 bases between the germline ends. Germline-derived CDR1 and CDR2 are DFQATT and SNEGSKA (reference sequence). The CDR3 sequence is 10 residues long. The CDR3 sequence is CSASYYGYTF. The DNA of the CDR3 is TGCAGTGCTAGTTACTATGGCTACACCTTC.

The rearrangement joins TRBV5-4 to TRBJ2-6; D gene ambiguous. The CDR3 consists of 15 residues. Looked up from germline, CDR1 is SGHNT and CDR2 is YYREEE (reference sequence). V was cut by 2 bases and J by 3 bases, with 9 bases left in between. The CDR3 DNA is TGTGCCAGCAGCTTCTGGCGAGGTGGGGCCAACGTCCTGACTTTC. Its translation: CASSFWRGGANVLTF. The full variable domain, in which reference TRBV5-4 and TRBJ2-6 provide the parts outside the CDR3, is ETGVTQSPTHLIKTRGQQVTLRCSSQSGHNTVSWYQQALGQGPQFIFQYYREEENGRGNFPPRFSGLQFPNYSSELNVNALELDDSALYLCASSFWRGGANVLTFGAGSRLTVL.

This clone was counted only a few times. In DNA form, the CDR3 reads TGTGCCAGCAGCTGGACGCCGTATAATTCACCCCTCCACTTT. Amino acid sequence: CASSWTPYNSPLHF. This rearrangement joins TRBV7-3 to TRBJ1-6; D gene unclear. This CDR3 is built from 14 residues. Germline CDR1 reads SGHTA; CDR2 reads FQGTGA. V was pared by 4 bases and J by 4 bases, with 8 bases between.

This sequence joins TRBV29-1 and TRBJ2-3; no clear D gene. The CDR3 runs 13 residues. The ends were cut back, 2 bases at V and 4 bases at J, with 10 bases in the middle. The germline V gene has CDR1 SQVTM and CDR2 ANQGSEA. CDR3 sequence: CSVETLVADTQYF. CDR3 DNA sequence: TGCAGCGTTGAAACTCTAGTCGCAGATACGCAGTATTTT.